This T cell receptor beta chain came from a study of OX40 agonist ivuxolimab in advanced cancers. At the level of the study: Treatment of patients was with ivuxolimab, an agonistic anti-OX40 (CD134) antibody.

Using immunoSEQ multiplex PCR, the repertoire was profiled, and TCRdb retains in-frame clones only, with some absent. Of some 43,000 clones in the sample, about 90% were seen once. Sequenced material: CD4+ or CD8+ T cells sorted from blood, taken in a trial of the OX40 agonist ivuxolimab. This TCR came from an adult with an advanced solid tumor such as melanoma, head and neck, liver or kidney cancer.

The CDR3 region has the DNA TGTGCCAGCAGCTCCCGGGGACAGGGGGCCTATGGCTACACCTTC. Protein sequence: CASSSRGQGAYGYTF. V is TRBV7-2 and J is TRBJ1-2; TRBD1 agrees at 12 bases. The CDR3 totals 15 residues. Trimming took 4 bases from V and 4 from J; bases not matched to a gene: 4. The germline CDR1 and CDR2 sequences are SGHTA and FQGNSA.